This T cell receptor (beta chain) came from a study of regulatory T cells in long-lasting Graves disease. About the study: Over 5 years on antithyroid drugs plus positive TSH receptor antibodies marked Graves' disease as persistent.

Building of the TCR beta libraries involved iRepertoire HTBI primers and Arm-PCR of CDR3 regions. TCRdb redid the calling of the multiplex PCR reads with MiXCR, one entry per CDR3 protein. The table records about 660,000 distinct CDR3 sequences, about 30% of them present only once. Trimming removed 6 bases from V and 1 base from J, with 21 bases in between. The CDR3 runs to 18 residues. The V gene's germline CDR1 is SGHVS and CDR2 FNYEAQ. Regarding time point: persistent/refractory GD, antithyroid drugs over 5 years with positive TRAb. Scientists built the TCR library using RNA that was extracted from PBMCs.

The receptor was derived from a female donor with Graves disease. Here the sequenced sample was peripheral blood mononuclear cells (PBMCs), taken when the disease was refractory, from a patient treated with antithyroid drugs. The chain combines TRBV7-6 with TRBJ2-2; D might be TRBD2 (5 bases). This CDR3 reads CASSLGSGLPKNTGELFF. The CDR3 DNA sequence: TGTGCCAGCAGTCTAGGGTCCGGACTTCCGAAGAACACCGGGGAGCTGTTTTTT.